This TCR beta chain was profiled in a study of cytotoxic CD8 clonotypes in ibrutinib-treated CLL. Study-wide context: Samples had a mean of approximately 270,000 productive templates and almost 95,000 productive rearrangements. General study findings and limits: Exceeding age-matched healthy donors, baseline clonality also tracked the counts of circulating CD8+ T cells. Public clonotypes (which were uncommon) either contracted or remained stable on treatment.

CDR3 length: 16 amino acids. The ends lost 1 base at V and 0 bases at J; junction bases unmatched: 3. Per germline, CDR1 SGHNT and CDR2 YENEEA. This clone was seen a handful of times. Antigen unknown. Method: immunoSEQ multiplex PCR; TCRdb's copy keeps in-frame clones and lacks some. The sample yields approximately 330,000 clones, just under 80% seen once. The origin of this receptor is a human donor with chronic lymphocytic leukemia. The input for sequencing was PBMCs, taken before ibrutinib treatment. The chain links TRBV11-3 to TRBJ2-3, with TRBD2 matching over 8 bases. The CDR3 sequence is CASSLGGTSSTDTQYF. In nucleotides, the CDR3 is TGTGCCAGCAGCTTAGGCGGGACTAGTAGCACAGATACGCAGTATTTT. The full variable domain, with the rest looked up from reference TRBV11-3 and TRBJ2-3, is EAGVVQSPRYKIIEKKQPVAFWCNPISGHNTLYWYLQNLGQGPELLIRYENEEAVDDSQLPKDRFSAERLKGVDSTLKIQPAELGDSAVYLCASSLGGTSSTDTQYFGPGTRLTVL.